These T cell receptor beta chains were read from a single sample in a study of T cells in Graves' hyperthyroidism and ophthalmopathy. TCRdb called the multiplex PCR reads again in MiXCR, with one record for every CDR3 protein. The sample records about 540,000 distinct CDR3 sequences, roughly 46% being singletons. Input material: peripheral blood or thyroid tissue (not recorded which). Source of these receptors: a woman aged 18 to 35 with Graves' hyperthyroidism. CDR3s include the opening cysteine and the closing phenylalanine or tryptophan. Fields, in order: J gene, D gene, V gene, clone size, CDR3 protein, CDR3 DNA. A D gene is named only where the DNA matches it firmly. Clone size is not always given. Where it is, it says once, few, many or a class for expanded clones.

TRBJ1-6,TRBD1,TRBV19,NA,CASSIPGQHSPLHF,TGTGCCAGTAGTATTCCGGGACAGCATTCACCCCTCCACTTT
TRBJ1-1,NA,TRBV7-9,few,CASRRQLDLNTEAFF,TGTGCCAGCAGGAGACAGCTTGATTTGAACACTGAAGCTTTCTTT
TRBJ2-5,NA,TRBV20-1,few,CSASSPPTQYF,TGCAGTGCTAGTTCCCCCCCGACCCAGTACTTC
TRBJ1-1,TRBD1,TRBV7-9,few,CASSLKGAHTEAFF,TGTGCCAGCAGCTTAAAGGGGGCACACACTGAAGCTTTCTTT
TRBJ1-1,NA,TRBV6-2/TRBV6-3,NA,CASSYGVLNTEAFF,TGTGCCAGCAGTTACGGTGTACTGAACACTGAAGCTTTCTTT
TRBJ1-2,NA,TRBV5-1,few,CASSYGGREANYGYTF,TGCGCCAGCAGCTACGGTGGACGGGAAGCTAACTATGGCTACACCTTC
TRBJ1-6,TRBD1,TRBV2,NA,CASNRGHFPLHF,TGTGCCTCGAACAGGGGGCACTTTCCCCTCCACTTT
TRBJ1-5,NA,TRBV10-3,few,CASSYPAGDQPQHF,TGTGCCAGCAGTTACCCGGCAGGAGATCAGCCCCAGCATTTT
TRBJ2-7,TRBD2,TRBV7-8,many,CASSPGLAGAEQYF,TGTGCCAGCAGCCCGGGACTAGCGGGAGCCGAGCAGTACTTC
TRBJ1-4,NA,TRBV7-8,many,CASSSGRVGDEKLFF,TGTGCCAGCAGCTCGGGCAGGGTAGGGGATGAAAAACTGTTTTTT
TRBJ1-2,TRBD1,TRBV9,few,CASSATGGSWGYTF,TGTGCCAGCAGCGCAACAGGGGGAAGTTGGGGCTACACCTTC
TRBJ2-6,NA,TRBV15,medium-sized,CATSRDRGGANVLTF,TGTGCCACCAGCAGAGACAGGGGTGGGGCCAACGTCCTGACTTTC
TRBJ1-3,NA,TRBV2,NA,CASNRAISGNTIYF,TGTGCCAGCAACCGAGCCATCTCTGGAAACACCATATATTTT
TRBJ2-2,NA,TRBV7-6,few,CASSAEQGVTGELFF,TGTGCCAGCAGCGCCGAGCAGGGAGTCACCGGGGAGCTGTTTTTT
TRBJ2-7,NA,TRBV20-1,few,CSAGRTGGNYEQYF,TGCAGTGCTGGCCGGACAGGAGGGAACTACGAGCAGTACTTC
TRBJ1-4,TRBD1,TRBV6-1,once,CASRLGQDEKLFF,TGTGCCAGCAGACTGGGACAGGATGAAAAACTGTTTTTT
TRBJ1-4,TRBD1,TRBV7-2,NA,CASSQQGQGGGKLFF,TGTGCCAGCAGCCAGCAGGGACAGGGAGGTGGAAAACTGTTTTTT
TRBJ1-2,NA,TRBV20-1,NA,CSARDHLGSGTF,TGCAGTGCTAGAGATCATCTGGGGTCGGGCACCTTC
TRBJ2-7,NA,TRBV19,few,CASSIDPGPNEQYF,TGTGCCAGTAGTATAGATCCGGGTCCCAACGAGCAGTACTTC
TRBJ2-7,NA,TRBV2,many,CASSDNEQYF,TGTGCCAGCAGTGACAACGAGCAGTACTTC
TRBJ1-2,NA,TRBV6-5,NA,CASSPRGGSAYGYTF,TGTGCCAGCAGTCCCCGTGGGGGGTCAGCGTATGGCTACACCTTC
TRBJ1-1,TRBD1,TRBV29-1,many,CSVGDREGTEAFF,TGCAGCGTGGGGGACAGGGAAGGCACTGAAGCTTTCTTT
TRBJ1-1,NA,TRBV24-1,NA,CATSDRPNTEAFF,TGTGCCACCAGTGATCGGCCAAACACTGAAGCTTTCTTT
TRBJ2-2,NA,TRBV12-1,once,CASSFFTGGDTGELFF,TGTGCCAGCAGCTTTTTTACGGGAGGGGACACCGGGGAGCTGTTTTTT
TRBJ1-4,NA,TRBV25-1,NA,CATRETENEKLFF,TGTGCCACCCGCGAGACAGAAAATGAAAAACTGTTTTTT
TRBJ2-2,NA,TRBV5-1,few,CASSSTGMSANTGELFF,TGCGCCAGCAGCTCCACAGGGATGAGCGCGAACACCGGGGAGCTGTTTTTT
TRBJ1-1,NA,TRBV2,many,CASKRTSIKLEAFF,TGTGCCAGCAAAAGGACATCCATCAAACTTGAAGCTTTCTTT
TRBJ2-2,NA,TRBV7-9,few,CASSWDTRESGELFF,TGTGCCAGCAGTTGGGACACGCGGGAGTCCGGGGAGCTGTTTTTT
TRBJ2-5,TRBD2,TRBV7-7,NA,CASSPGRREETQYF,TGTGCCAGCAGCCCCGGGAGGCGCGAAGAGACCCAGTACTTC
TRBJ1-5,NA,TRBV24-1,NA,CATSDLGADQPQHF,TGTGCCACCAGTGATTTAGGGGCCGATCAGCCCCAGCATTTT
TRBJ2-5,NA,TRBV7-9,once,CASTSSGTGETQYF,TGTGCCAGCACCAGTAGCGGGACAGGGGAGACCCAGTACTTC
TRBJ2-7,TRBD1,TRBV7-8,NA,CASSSRTGMEEQYF,TGTGCCAGCAGCTCCAGGACAGGGATGGAGGAGCAGTACTTC
TRBJ1-5,NA,TRBV12-3/TRBV12-4,NA,CASSGQTDNQPQHF,TGTGCCAGCTCTGGACAGACGGATAATCAGCCCCAGCATTTT
TRBJ2-5,NA,TRBV2,few,CASSEASGTARRETQYF,TGTGCCAGCAGTGAAGCGTCAGGGACCGCGAGGCGAGAGACCCAGTACTTC
TRBJ2-7,NA,TRBV9,NA,CASSVGGRVGRREQYF,TGTGCCAGCAGCGTGGGGGGCAGGGTGGGTCGTCGCGAGCAGTACTTC
TRBJ2-7,NA,TRBV5-1,NA,CASSLDSFYEQYF,TGCGCCAGCAGCTTGGACAGCTTCTACGAGCAGTACTTC
TRBJ2-1,TRBD1,TRBV25-1,NA,CASTERTGINEQFF,TGTGCCAGCACGGAGAGGACAGGGATCAATGAGCAGTTCTTC
TRBJ2-2,NA,TRBV20-1,NA,CSARVRRADSNTGELFF,TGCAGTGCTAGAGTTCGACGAGCGGACTCGAACACCGGGGAGCTGTTTTTT
TRBJ2-7,NA,TRBV7-8,NA,CASSPGHGSYEQYF,TGTGCCAGCAGCCCCGGACACGGCTCCTACGAGCAGTACTTC
TRBJ2-5,TRBD2,TRBV7-9,NA,CASSLGTSGFRETQYF,TGTGCCAGCAGCCTTGGGACTAGCGGCTTCCGAGAGACCCAGTACTTC
TRBJ2-5,NA,TRBV25-1,many,CASSEVGQTWETQYF,TGTGCCAGCAGTGAAGTAGGACAGACTTGGGAGACCCAGTACTTC
TRBJ1-1,NA,TRBV11-1,NA,CASSMTSPITEAFF,TGTGCCAGTAGTATGACATCACCAATCACTGAAGCTTTCTTT
TRBJ1-6,TRBD1,TRBV11-2,NA,CASAGTGSGLF,TGTGCCAGCGCCGGGACAGGCTCGGGCCTCTTT
TRBJ2-7,TRBD2,TRBV2,few,CASSGTSVFYEQYF,TGTGCCAGCAGCGGGACTAGCGTGTTCTACGAGCAGTACTTC
TRBJ2-7,NA,TRBV20-1,NA,CSAPRDFSYEQYF,TGCAGTGCTCCCCGGGACTTCTCCTACGAGCAGTACTTC
TRBJ2-5,TRBD1,TRBV9,NA,CASSQAYRGAEKTQYF,TGTGCCAGCAGCCAAGCTTACAGGGGGGCGGAAAAGACCCAGTACTTC
TRBJ1-5,NA,TRBV2,once,CASSDGGDQPQHF,TGTGCCAGCAGTGACGGGGGGGATCAGCCCCAGCATTTT
TRBJ1-1,NA,TRBV7-9,NA,CASSLATSGDEAFF,TGTGCCAGCAGCTTAGCAACTAGTGGGGATGAAGCTTTCTTT